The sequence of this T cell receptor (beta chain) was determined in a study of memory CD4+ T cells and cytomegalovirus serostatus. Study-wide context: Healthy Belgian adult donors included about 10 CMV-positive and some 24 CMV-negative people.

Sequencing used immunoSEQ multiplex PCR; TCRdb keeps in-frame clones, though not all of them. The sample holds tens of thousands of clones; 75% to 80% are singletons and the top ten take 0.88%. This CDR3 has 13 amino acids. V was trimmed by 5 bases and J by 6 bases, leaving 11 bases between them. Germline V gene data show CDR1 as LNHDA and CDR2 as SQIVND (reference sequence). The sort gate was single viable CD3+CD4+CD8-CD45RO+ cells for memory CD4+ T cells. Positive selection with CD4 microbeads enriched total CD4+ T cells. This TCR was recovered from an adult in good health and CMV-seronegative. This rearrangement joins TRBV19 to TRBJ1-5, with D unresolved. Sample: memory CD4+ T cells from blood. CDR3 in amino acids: CASSLGSGQPQHF. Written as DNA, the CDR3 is TGTGCCAGTAGTTTAGGGTCGGGTCAGCCCCAGCATTTT.